A single sample is the source of the 27 T cell receptor beta chains below, sequenced in a study of cytomegalovirus exposure and HLA in healthy donors. The PCR used 60 Vbeta and 13 Jbeta primers. Clones were sequenced by immunoSEQ multiplex PCR, and TCRdb holds only the in-frame ones, with some missing. The sample holds around 130,000 clones, approximately 61% seen once. The sample consisted of PBMCs. Receptors were obtained from a man aged 25-45 years in good health and CMV-seropositive.

V is TRBV9 and J is TRBJ1-1, with D tentatively TRBD1 (6 bases). V lost 0 bases to trimming and J lost 8 bases, with 17 bases between them. Germline CDR1 reads SGDLS; CDR2 reads YYNGEE. CDR3 length: 15 amino acids. In DNA, the CDR3 is TGTGCCAGCAGCGTAGTTCTTACGGCGGGGGCAGAAGCTTTCTTT. This encodes CASSVVLTAGAEAFF.

V and J are TRBV5-1 and TRBJ2-3; no clear D. The ends were cut back, 4 bases at V and 1 base at J, with 7 bases in the middle. Germline V gives CDR1 SGHRS, CDR2 YFSETQ. The CDR3 extends over 13 amino acids. The CDR3 protein is CASSGEGTDTQYF. DNA of the CDR3: TGCGCCAGCAGCGGAGAGGGCACAGATACGCAGTATTTT.

This rearrangement joins TRBV5-6 to TRBJ1-5; D remains unclear. Trimming shortened V by 2 bases and J by 10 bases, and 13 bases separated the two germline ends. The CDR3 sequence is 13 residues long. Germline loops: CDR1 SGHDT, CDR2 YYEEEE. In nucleotides, the CDR3 is TGTGCCAGCAGCTTCCAAAATCTGCGCCCCCAGCATTTT. Protein product: CASSFQNLRPQHF.

The table lists this clone with a few counts. CDR3 DNA: TGTGCCAGTAGTATACGTAGCGGGCCGTCCTACGAGCAGTACTTC. Its protein is CASSIRSGPSYEQYF. The chain combines TRBV19 with TRBJ2-7; 7 bases line up with TRBD2. This CDR3 region has 15 residues. Germline loops: CDR1 LNHDA, CDR2 SQIVND (reference sequence). The ends lost 2 bases at V and 1 base at J; junction bases unmatched: 5. The full variable domain, with the rest looked up from reference TRBV19 and TRBJ2-7, is DGGITQSPKYLFRKEGQNVTLSCEQNLNHDAMYWYRQDPGQGLRLIYYSQIVNDFQKGDIAEGYSVSREKKESFPLTVTSAQKNPTAFYLCASSIRSGPSYEQYFGPGTRLTVT.

The chain couples TRBV7-8 to TRBJ2-7; 7 bases are a match to TRBD1. This CDR3 has 15 amino acids. The germline gives CDR1 SGHVS, CDR2 FQNEAQ. J lost 2 bases, V lost 5 bases, and 9 bases had no gene match. The chain's CDR3 is CASSVTGTATYEQYF. CDR3 nucleotides: TGTGCCAGCAGCGTCACCGGGACAGCAACCTACGAGCAGTACTTC. Using reference TRBV7-8 and TRBJ2-7 for the parts outside the CDR3, the full variable domain is GAGVSQSPRYKVAKRGQDVALRCDPISGHVSLFWYQQALGQGPEFLTYFQNEAQLDKSGLPSDRFFAERPEGSVSTLKIQRTQQEDSAVYLCASSVTGTATYEQYFGPGTRLTVT.

The J gene is TRBJ1-1, the V gene TRBV5-1; 8 bases line up with TRBD1. There are 14 residues in the CDR3. CDR1 is SGHRS and CDR2 is YFSETQ in the germline V gene. With V trimmed by 3 bases and J by 4 bases, 5 bases remained unmatched. Here the CDR3 reads CASSWKDRATEAFF. CDR3 DNA sequence: TGCGCCAGCAGCTGGAAGGACAGGGCCACTGAAGCTTTCTTT.

The V gene is TRBV4-1, the J gene TRBJ2-3, with D possibly being TRBD2 (6 bases). The germline CDR1 and CDR2 sequences are MGHRA and YSYEKL. Between the trimmed V and J ends, which lost 5 bases and 2 bases, there was a span of 11 bases. The CDR3 runs to 14 residues. The CDR3 spells CASSGTGVTDTQYF. Here the CDR3 DNA reads TGCGCCAGCAGCGGCACGGGGGTCACAGATACGCAGTATTTT.

The chain carries TRBV28 and TRBJ2-7, with 9 bases that match TRBD1. V shed 7 bases and J 3 bases; nucleotides not matched to a gene: 19. This CDR3 contains 18 residues. Germline V gives CDR1 MDHEN, CDR2 SYDVKM. CDR3 residues: CASIVPGQGVLGCYEQYF. CDR3 nucleotide sequence: TGTGCCAGCATCGTGCCGGGACAGGGTGTCTTAGGGTGCTACGAGCAGTACTTC.

The chain joins TRBV28 to TRBJ2-3; tentative D call: TRBD2 (5 bases). Deletions cut 6 bases from V and 11 bases from J, with 15 bases between. This CDR3 is 12 amino acids long. Germline values: CDR1 MDHEN, CDR2 SYDVKM. This chain's CDR3 is CASSHGLVEQYF. Written as DNA, the CDR3 is TGTGCCAGCAGCCACGGACTTGTGGAGCAGTATTTT.

The CDR3 region is CASSLWLGEGEFF. Here the CDR3 DNA reads TGTGCCAGCAGCTTATGGTTGGGGGAGGGAGAGTTCTTC. The V and J genes are TRBV7-8 and TRBJ2-1, with 7 positions matching TRBD2. J was trimmed by 14 bases and V by 2 bases; bases with no gene match: 9. This CDR3 has 13 amino acids. The V gene's germline CDR1 is SGHVS and CDR2 FQNEAQ.

The genes are TRBV7-2 and TRBJ1-5; perhaps TRBD1 as D (5 bases). The CDR3 consists of 18 residues. V was clipped by 1 base and J by 1 base, with 17 bases between them. Germline V gene data show CDR1 as SGHTA and CDR2 as FQGNSA. Written as DNA, the CDR3 is TGTGCCAGCAGCTTAGTATTCGGGGGTTGGGGCAGCAATCAGCCCCAGCATTTT. Translation: CASSLVFGGWGSNQPQHF.

The genes are TRBV28 and TRBJ2-3; 9 bases line up with TRBD2. Unmatched junction bases numbered 26, after V lost 3 bases and J lost 7 bases. The CDR3 contains 21 residues. The germline V gene encodes CDR1 MDHEN and CDR2 SYDVKM. The CDR3, as DNA: TGTGCCAGCAGTTTCCCCGTATCCGCGACCCGCGGGACTAGCCACACGAATACGCAGTATTTT. Translation gives CASSFPVSATRGTSHTNTQYF.

This chain links TRBV6-1 with TRBJ1-4; perhaps TRBD1 as D (5 bases). Per germline, CDR1 MNHNS and CDR2 SASEGT. The CDR3 covers 15 residues. Trimming cost V 2 bases and J 5 bases, with 12 bases left between them. CDR3 bases: TGTGCCAGCAGTGAACCGGAGGGGACGAATGAAAAACTGTTTTTT. Amino acids: CASSEPEGTNEKLFF.

J is TRBJ2-5 and V is TRBV6-5; 13 bases fit TRBD2. The CDR3 is made up of 16 amino acids. Germline V gene lookup returns CDR1 MNHEY and CDR2 SVGAGI. Losses at the gene ends were 1 base for V and 5 bases for J; bases not matched to a gene: 4. For the CDR3, the DNA is TGTGCCAGCAGTTACTGGACTAGCGGGAGCGGGGAGACCCAGTACTTC. This codes for CASSYWTSGSGETQYF.

This chain uses TRBV7-2 with TRBJ2-3; 7 nucleotides agree with TRBD2. J was trimmed by 0 bases and V by 5 bases; bases with no gene match: 11. Germline V gene data show CDR1 as SGHTA and CDR2 as FQGNSA. CDR3 length equals 17 residues. The CDR3 sequence is CASSPYRLALSTDTQYF. The CDR3 DNA reads TGTGCCAGCAGCCCCTATCGACTAGCTCTAAGCACAGATACGCAGTATTTT. Supplemented by reference TRBV7-2 and TRBJ2-3, the full variable domain reads GAGVSQSPSNKVTEKGKDVELRCDPISGHTALYWYRQSLGQGLEFLIYFQGNSAPDKSGLPSDRFSAERTGGSVSTLTIQRTQQEDSAVYLCASSPYRLALSTDTQYFGPGTRLTVL.

The chain recombines TRBV5-5 with TRBJ2-7, with 7 bases aligning to TRBD1. The CDR3 is 16 residues long. The V and J ends lost 1 base and 6 bases, in that order; junction bases with no gene match: 13. CDR1 and CDR2 (germline): SGHKS, YYEKEE (reference sequence). CDR3 coding DNA: TGTGCCAGCAGCTTGATAGGGCGAGGGGGCCCGGGCGAGCAGTACTTC. Its translation: CASSLIGRGGPGEQYF. Supplemented by reference TRBV5-5 and TRBJ2-7, the full variable domain reads DAGVTQSPTHLIKTRGQQVTLRCSPISGHKSVSWYQQVLGQGPQFIFQYYEKEERGRGNFPDRFSARQFPNYSSELNVNALLLGDSALYLCASSLIGRGGPGEQYFGPGTRLTVT.

The chain is built from TRBV18 and TRBJ2-7; 7 bases line up with TRBD2. The CDR3 covers 14 residues. Germline CDR1 KGHSH, CDR2 LQKENI. V was pared by 3 bases and J by 4 bases, with 6 bases of the junction left unmatched. The CDR3 loop reads CASSPGTTRYEQYF. CDR3 coding DNA: TGTGCCAGCTCACCTGGGACTACCCGTTACGAGCAGTACTTC.

This clone appeared a single time. The V call is TRBV5-6, the J call TRBJ1-5; D is possibly TRBD1 (6 bases). CDR3 length: 14 residues. Per the germline V gene, CDR1 is SGHDT and CDR2 is YYEEEE. Trimming left V 4 bases short and J 3 bases short, with 11 bases between. The CDR3 is CASSVTGNNQPQHF. CDR3 bases: TGTGCCAGCAGCGTGACAGGTAACAATCAGCCCCAGCATTTT.

The chain recombines TRBV10-3 with TRBJ1-1, with a tentative D call TRBD1 (6 bases). V shed 11 bases and J shed 1 base, with 14 bases lying between them. CDR3 length: 13 amino acids. Germline CDR1 ENHRY, CDR2 SYGVKD. The CDR3 nucleotides read TGTGCCTCCCGACAGGACCCGAACACTGAAGCTTTCTTT. Translated: CASRQDPNTEAFF.

This chain uses TRBV6-5 with TRBJ1-5; tentative D call: TRBD1 (6 bases). Germline CDR1 MNHEY, CDR2 SVGAGI. V dropped 2 bases and J dropped 6 bases, with 14 bases sitting between them. This CDR3 contains 15 residues. Here the CDR3 DNA reads TGTGCCAGCAGTTACGATGGACAGCCCGGTCAGCCCCAGCATTTT. It specifies CASSYDGQPGQPQHF.

This clone was counted a few times. The chain has TRBV7-3 and TRBJ2-5; D may be TRBD1 (5 bases). Per the germline V gene, CDR1 is SGHTA and CDR2 is FQGTGA. V was pared by 2 bases and J by 2 bases, with 15 bases between. The CDR3 is 16 residues long. CDR3 sequence reads: CASSLGRTPRQETQYF. CDR3 in DNA: TGTGCCAGCAGCTTAGGGCGGACACCCCGTCAAGAGACCCAGTACTTC.

V gene TRBV20-1 combines with J gene TRBJ2-7; TRBD2 might be the D (5 bases). Per the germline V gene, CDR1 is DFQATT and CDR2 is SNEGSKA (reference sequence). The V and J ends lost 6 bases and 4 bases respectively, with 10 bases between them. The CDR3 has 11 amino acids. CDR3 bases: TGCAGTGCCGGACTCCTTTACGAGCAGTACTTC. Residues: CSAGLLYEQYF.

V usage is TRBV7-9 and J usage is TRBJ2-7; the match to TRBD2 covers 13 bases. The CDR3 consists of 15 residues. Per germline, CDR1 SEHNR and CDR2 FQNEAQ (reference sequence). V lost 6 bases to trimming and J lost 3 bases; unmatched junction nucleotides: 5. CDR3 amino acids: CASRGLAGVGYEQYF. As DNA, the CDR3 is TGTGCCAGCAGAGGACTAGCGGGAGTGGGCTACGAGCAGTACTTC.

This chain connects TRBV11-3 to TRBJ2-1; D remains unclear. Trimming pared 1 base from V and 2 bases from J, leaving 9 bases between. CDR3 length: 15 residues. In germline, CDR1 is SGHNT, CDR2 YENEEA. Here the CDR3 DNA reads TGTGCCAGCAGCTTAGGCGGAGTGACCTACAATGAGCAGTTCTTC. This encodes CASSLGGVTYNEQFF.

The chain uses TRBV13 and TRBJ2-5; 7 bases are a match to TRBD1. The CDR3 runs to 15 residues. CDR1 and CDR2 from the germline V gene are PRHDT and FYEKMQ (reference sequence). V was clipped by 1 base and J by 4 bases; unmatched bases: 6. The CDR3 sequence: CASSLDNRGLETQYF. The DNA of the CDR3 is TGTGCCAGCAGCTTAGATAACAGGGGATTAGAGACCCAGTACTTC.

This rearrangement joins TRBV19 to TRBJ1-5, with a weak D call TRBD1 (6 bases). Trimming pared 4 bases from V and 6 bases from J, leaving 10 bases between. The CDR3 has 13 residues. Germline CDR1 is LNHDA and CDR2 is SQIVND (reference sequence). The CDR3 DNA sequence: TGTGCCAGTAGTACACAGGGCCTTCAGCCCCAGCATTTT. It translates to CASSTQGLQPQHF.

The sample holds one count of this clone. V usage is TRBV10-3 and J usage is TRBJ2-1; 9 bases are a match to TRBD2. Losses at the gene ends were 4 bases for V and 9 bases for J; bases not matched to a gene: 13. The CDR3 contains 16 residues. From germline, CDR1 is ENHRY and CDR2 SYGVKD. The CDR3 loop reads CAISGIAGETHVEQFF. CDR3 nucleotides: TGTGCCATCAGTGGGATAGCGGGAGAGACGCACGTTGAGCAGTTCTTC.